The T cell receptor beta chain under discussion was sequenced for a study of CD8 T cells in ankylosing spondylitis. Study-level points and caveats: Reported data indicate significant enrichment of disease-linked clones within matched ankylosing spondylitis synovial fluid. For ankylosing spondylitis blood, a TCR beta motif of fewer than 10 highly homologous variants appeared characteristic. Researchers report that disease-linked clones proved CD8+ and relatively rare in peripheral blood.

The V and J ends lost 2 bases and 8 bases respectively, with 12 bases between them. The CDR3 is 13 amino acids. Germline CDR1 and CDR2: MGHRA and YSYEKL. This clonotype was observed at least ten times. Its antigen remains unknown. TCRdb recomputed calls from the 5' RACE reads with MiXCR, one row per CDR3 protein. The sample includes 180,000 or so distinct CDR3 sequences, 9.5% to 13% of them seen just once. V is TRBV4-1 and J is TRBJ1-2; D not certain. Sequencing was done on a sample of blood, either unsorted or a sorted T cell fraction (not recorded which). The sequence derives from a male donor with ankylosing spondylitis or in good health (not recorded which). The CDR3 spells CASSQFNTGGYTF. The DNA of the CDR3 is TGCGCCAGCAGCCAATTTAACACGGGCGGCTACACCTTC.